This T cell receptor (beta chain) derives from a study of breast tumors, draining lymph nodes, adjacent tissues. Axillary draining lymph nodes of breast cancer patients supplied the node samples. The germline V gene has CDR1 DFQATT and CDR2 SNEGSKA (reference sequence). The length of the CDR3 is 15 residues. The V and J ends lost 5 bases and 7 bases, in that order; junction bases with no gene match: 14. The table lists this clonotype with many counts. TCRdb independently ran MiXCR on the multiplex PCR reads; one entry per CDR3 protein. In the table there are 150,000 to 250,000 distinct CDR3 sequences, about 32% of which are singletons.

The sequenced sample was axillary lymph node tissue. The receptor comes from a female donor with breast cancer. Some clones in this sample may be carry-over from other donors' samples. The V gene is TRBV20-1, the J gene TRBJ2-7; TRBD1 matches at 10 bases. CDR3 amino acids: CSAGPLGQGIREQYF. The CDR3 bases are TGCAGTGCTGGCCCCTTGGGACAGGGGATTCGGGAGCAGTACTTC.